This T cell receptor beta chain was captured by sequencing in a study of T cells expressing NK-cell markers. The wider study: One of eight sequenced donors was HCMV-seronegative; the other seven were seropositive. Overall study findings and caveats: Among CD8+ T cells from five or six donors, dominant NKG2C+ clonotypes accounted for roughly 1.0-7.0%.

In regard to this clonotype: Antigen: not known.

The CDR3 spans 15 residues. From germline, CDR1 is SEHNR and CDR2 FQNEAQ (reference sequence). cDNA encoding TCR beta was synthesized via 5'RACE template switching incorporating UMIs. TCRdb re-called the 5' RACE reads and catalogs CDR3 proteins one per entry, DNA excluded. This sample's clone table lists around 470,000 distinct CDR3 sequences. Sample: blood T cells: a sorted CD56 or NKG2C T cell subset, CD4+ or CD8+ T cells, or bulk PBMC T cells (not recorded which). The chain links TRBV7-9 to TRBJ2-6. The source is a woman aged 50 to 65 in good health. The CDR3 here is CASSSTSSGANVLTF.